This T cell receptor beta chain was recorded in a study of T cells expressing NK-cell markers. Across the whole study: TCR beta repertoires came from sorted CD3+CD56+NKG2C+, CD3+CD56+NKG2C- and CD3+CD56-NKG2C+ T cells. Findings and caveats of the study: CD8+ T cells in 5 or 6 donors included dominant NKG2C+ clonotypes at about 1.0-8%.

5'RACE template switching with UMIs produced the TCR beta cDNA. Reprocessing the 5' RACE reads, TCRdb reports a single entry for every CDR3 protein and omits DNA. In total, the table holds 500,000 to 700,000 distinct CDR3 sequences. This CDR3 has 15 residues. Germline CDR1 and CDR2: LNHNV and YYDKDF (reference sequence). As concerns this clonotype: Antigen: not known.

Sequencing was carried out using blood T cells: a sorted CD56 or NKG2C T cell subset, CD4+ or CD8+ T cells, or bulk PBMC T cells (not recorded which). This sequence joins TRBV15 and TRBJ1-1; TCRdb's D call, TRBD1, is unchecked because there is no DNA. This receptor was identified in a young man in good health. The CDR3 sequence: CATSTAGQVHTEAFF.